The present T cell receptor (beta chain) was sequenced within a study of cytomegalovirus exposure and HLA in healthy donors. Study-wide results and limits: In a later analysis, TCR association rates varied by HLA locus: DRB1 most, HLA-C fewest. In the analysis, some V segments, TRBV6-2 and TRBV6-3 included, were excluded as indistinguishable. Reportedly, diagnosis of cytomegalovirus status by the classifier showed high specificity and sensitivity.

Amplification used 60 Vbeta primers and 13 Jbeta primers. Profiling relied on immunoSEQ multiplex PCR, and the TCRdb table lists in-frame clones only, not all of them. The sample has under 200,000 clones; 70% to 90% are singletons. Trimming took 7 bases from V and 11 from J, leaving 15 bases between them. Germline CDR1 MNHNS, CDR2 SASEGT. CDR3 length: 12 amino acids. Turning to this clone: Antigen specificity is unknown.

Sequencing input: PBMCs. This sequence was found in a young man in good health and CMV-seropositive. The chain links TRBV6-1 to TRBJ2-1; the D is unclear. The CDR3 DNA reads as TGTGCCAGCACCACTAACCGAAATCAGCAGTTCTTC. It yields the protein CASTTNRNQQFF.